This T cell receptor beta chain emerged from a study of blood T cell repertoires in COVID-19. Study as a whole: Nucleic acid was either cDNA or gDNA, and it came from T cells, B-cell-depleted T cells, or PBMCs.

The germline gives CDR1 MDHEN, CDR2 SYDVKM. Trimming took 7 bases from V and 8 from J; bases not matched to a gene: 10. The CDR3 has 13 residues. A single count supports this clone. How the authors handled the data: Quantification of nucleated cells was approximated via reference gene primer amplification. Here immunoSEQ multiplex PCR was the method, and the copy in TCRdb shows in-frame clones only, minus some. V and J calls plus clone size are reproduced from that table; the DNA served to infer D and trimming. The sample contains fewer than 50,000 clones, about four fifths of which appear only once. V gene TRBV28 combines with J gene TRBJ1-2; TRBD1 agrees at 7 bases. Sequenced: peripheral blood. This TCR derives from a human donor in a cohort sampled during active COVID-19. CDR3 amino acids: CASIPQGLQGYTF. The CDR3, as DNA: TGTGCCAGCATTCCACAGGGGTTACAAGGCTACACCTTC.